This TCR beta chain was documented in a study of shared clonotypes between healthy human individuals. Overall study results and limits: The study drew on few donors, limiting represented genetic and exposure-history diversity. The four-donor shared clonotypes exceeded non-shared clonotypes in generation probability, with non-shared ones scoring lower.

TCRdb keeps only in-frame clones here, not all; method: immunoSEQ multiplex PCR. The profile shows 2,500,000 or so clones, around 90% of them singletons. Of note for this clone: Its antigen is unknown.

The healthy adult donors were HIV-negative and reported no recent acute infections or vaccinations. The source material was naive CD4+ T cells from PBMCs. Subset indicated: CD45RA+ positively selected. The sequence was obtained from a man aged 18-30 years in good health. Some clones in this sample may be carry-over from other donors' samples.

The CDR3 is CASSPGTDYYGYTF. CDR3 DNA: TGTGCCAGTAGTCCAGGGACAGATTACTATGGCTACACCTTC. The rearrangement uses TRBV19 and TRBJ1-2; 7 bases are shared with TRBD1. CDR1 LNHDA and CDR2 SQIVND come from the germline V gene (reference sequence). Trimming cost V 5 bases and J 3 bases; bases outside gene matches: 6. CDR3 length: 14 residues.